The TCR beta chain described here comes from a study of siplizumab effects on memory and regulatory T cells. Sequenced by immunoSEQ multiplex PCR; TCRdb stores in-frame clones only, minus some. The table shows approximately 100,000 clones, with 85% to 95% occurring only once. This clonotype originated in a human donor in good health. Input material: non-Treg CD4+ T cells sorted from blood.

The CDR3 DNA is TGTGCCAGCAGCGCCACCGGGAACCCTAATCAGCCCCAGCATTTT. This gives the protein CASSATGNPNQPQHF. The V gene is TRBV7-9, the J gene TRBJ1-5; D uncertain. CDR1 is SEHNR and CDR2 is FQNEAQ in the germline V gene (reference sequence). The CDR3 length is 15 residues. With 5 bases removed from V and 4 bases from J, the gap between germline ends came to 15 bases.